Listed below are T cell receptor beta chains from one sample, sequenced in a study of blood T cell repertoires in COVID-19. Method: immunoSEQ multiplex PCR; TCRdb's copy keeps in-frame clones and lacks some. Of about 150,000 clones in the sample, 80% to 90% are singletons; the top ten hold 3%. Sequenced sample: peripheral blood. These receptors all come from a woman aged 55-69 years with active COVID-19. CDR3s include the opening cysteine and the closing phenylalanine or tryptophan. The order of the fields is J gene, D gene, V gene, clone size, CDR3 DNA, CDR3 protein. The D gene is left open where the match is weak. Where a row states a size, it is once, few, many or the class of an expanded clone; other rows omit it.

j_call: TRBJ1-4
d_call: TRBD1
v_call: TRBV10-3
clone_size: .
cdr3_nt: TGTGCCACCACCCCGGGACAGGGCAACAATGAAAAACTGTTTTTT
cdr3_aa: CATTPGQGNNEKLFF

j_call: TRBJ2-2
d_call: TRBD1
v_call: TRBV7-8
clone_size: .
cdr3_nt: TGTGCCAGCAGCTTATACAGGGACAGGGGAAACACCGGGGAGCTGTTTTTT
cdr3_aa: CASSLYRDRGNTGELFF

j_call: TRBJ2-1
d_call: TRBD2
v_call: TRBV28
clone_size: .
cdr3_nt: TGTGCCAGCAGTTTGACTAGCGGGATCTACAATGAGCAGTTCTTC
cdr3_aa: CASSLTSGIYNEQFF

j_call: TRBJ1-4
d_call: .
v_call: TRBV7-8
clone_size: .
cdr3_nt: TGTGCCAGCAGTCCAAGTCGTGTGCCCCTCGGGGCAACTAATGAAAAACTGTTTTTT
cdr3_aa: CASSPSRVPLGATNEKLFF

j_call: TRBJ1-2
d_call: TRBD1
v_call: TRBV2
clone_size: once
cdr3_nt: TGTGCCAGCATCCGGGACAGGGCGGCTGGCTACACCTTC
cdr3_aa: CASIRDRAAGYTF

j_call: TRBJ2-1
d_call: .
v_call: TRBV11-2
clone_size: .
cdr3_nt: TGTGCCAGCAGCTTTTCCCGGGCGGGATACAATGAGCAGTTCTTC
cdr3_aa: CASSFSRAGYNEQFF

j_call: TRBJ2-1
d_call: TRBD2
v_call: TRBV7-8
clone_size: .
cdr3_nt: TGTGCCAGCAGCTTAGAGGTAGCGGGTAGCTCCTACAATGAGCAGTTCTTC
cdr3_aa: CASSLEVAGSSYNEQFF

j_call: TRBJ2-3
d_call: TRBD1
v_call: TRBV15
clone_size: .
cdr3_nt: TGTGCCACCAGCAGAGGCAGGGGACAGACAGATACGCAGTATTTT
cdr3_aa: CATSRGRGQTDTQYF

j_call: TRBJ2-1
d_call: TRBD2
v_call: TRBV24-1
clone_size: .
cdr3_nt: TGTGCCACCAGCGTCACCGGGACTAGCGGGAGGGCTTTTGAGCAGTTCTTC
cdr3_aa: CATSVTGTSGRAFEQFF

j_call: TRBJ1-1
d_call: .
v_call: TRBV15
clone_size: .
cdr3_nt: TGTGCCACCAGCAGAGAAGGGCAGGGTAAAACTGAAGCTTTCTTT
cdr3_aa: CATSREGQGKTEAFF

j_call: TRBJ2-7
d_call: .
v_call: TRBV28
clone_size: .
cdr3_nt: TGTGCCAGCAGTCTGTTGCCGGGACTCCGATTAGTCGAGCAGTACTTC
cdr3_aa: CASSLLPGLRLVEQYF

j_call: TRBJ2-5
d_call: TRBD2
v_call: TRBV7-2
clone_size: .
cdr3_nt: TGTGCCAGCAGCTTTGCAGCGGGATGGGGTGAGACCCAGTACTTC
cdr3_aa: CASSFAAGWGETQYF

j_call: TRBJ2-1
d_call: TRBD2
v_call: TRBV10-3
clone_size: .
cdr3_nt: TGTGCCATTGGGACCGGGGCGGGAGGGAACAATGAGCAGTTCTTC
cdr3_aa: CAIGTGAGGNNEQFF

j_call: TRBJ1-4
d_call: .
v_call: TRBV28
clone_size: .
cdr3_nt: TGTGCCAGCACGGGGACTAATGAAAAACTGTTTTTT
cdr3_aa: CASTGTNEKLFF

j_call: TRBJ2-2
d_call: .
v_call: TRBV6-6
clone_size: .
cdr3_nt: TGTGCCAGCAGTCAACTACCAGGACTGGCTGCGAACACCGGGGAGCTGTTTTTT
cdr3_aa: CASSQLPGLAANTGELFF

j_call: TRBJ2-2
d_call: TRBD1
v_call: TRBV7-8
clone_size: .
cdr3_nt: TGTGCCAGCAGACCCATCGGGACAGCTCCCGGGGAGCTGTTTTTT
cdr3_aa: CASRPIGTAPGELFF

j_call: TRBJ2-6
d_call: .
v_call: TRBV27
clone_size: .
cdr3_nt: TGTGCCAGCAGTCCCCTAGTAAACCCCAGAGCTGGGGCCAACGTCCTGACTTTC
cdr3_aa: CASSPLVNPRAGANVLTF

j_call: TRBJ2-3
d_call: TRBD2
v_call: TRBV5-1
clone_size: .
cdr3_nt: TGCGCCAGCAGCACCGTAGCGGGAGGGGGCACAGATACGCAGTATTTT
cdr3_aa: CASSTVAGGGTDTQYF

j_call: TRBJ2-7
d_call: .
v_call: TRBV12-3/TRBV12-4
clone_size: few
cdr3_nt: TGTGCCAGCAAAACAGGGTTCGAGCAGTACTTC
cdr3_aa: CASKTGFEQYF

j_call: TRBJ2-7
d_call: TRBD1
v_call: TRBV6-6
clone_size: .
cdr3_nt: TGTGCCAGCAGTTATTCTTCTCCGGGACAGGCCTACGAGCAGTACTTC
cdr3_aa: CASSYSSPGQAYEQYF

j_call: TRBJ2-1
d_call: TRBD2
v_call: TRBV9
clone_size: once
cdr3_nt: TGTGCCAGCAGCGTAGAAGGCGGGAGATTTATCTACAATGAGCAGTTCTTC
cdr3_aa: CASSVEGGRFIYNEQFF

j_call: TRBJ1-5
d_call: .
v_call: TRBV15
clone_size: .
cdr3_nt: TGTGCCACCCAAGGAGGGCGTGATCAGCCCCAGCATTTT
cdr3_aa: CATQGGRDQPQHF

j_call: TRBJ1-2
d_call: TRBD1
v_call: TRBV7-2
clone_size: .
cdr3_nt: TGTGCCAGCAGCTTAGCTAGGGGGACAGGGGGCTATGGCTACACCTTC
cdr3_aa: CASSLARGTGGYGYTF

j_call: TRBJ2-7
d_call: .
v_call: TRBV6-2/TRBV6-3
clone_size: .
cdr3_nt: TGTGCCAGCAGATACCGGGGGGAGCAGTACTTC
cdr3_aa: CASRYRGEQYF

j_call: TRBJ2-7
d_call: TRBD1
v_call: TRBV27
clone_size: once
cdr3_nt: TGTGCCAGCACCCCCGGGACAGGGAGCTACGAGCAGTACTTC
cdr3_aa: CASTPGTGSYEQYF

j_call: TRBJ1-4
d_call: TRBD1
v_call: TRBV4-2
clone_size: few
cdr3_nt: TGTGCCAGCAGCCAAGTCGACAGGGGCAATCGGGAAAAACTGTTTTTT
cdr3_aa: CASSQVDRGNREKLFF

j_call: TRBJ1-4
d_call: TRBD1
v_call: TRBV5-4
clone_size: once
cdr3_nt: TGTGCCAGCAGCTTACCGGGACAGCCAACCCATTTT
cdr3_aa: CASSLPGQPTHF